The 32 T cell receptor beta chains below were found in one sample sequenced in a study of PD-1 blockade in classical Hodgkin lymphoma. Produced via immunoSEQ multiplex PCR; TCRdb's table is partial and in-frame only. There are about 20,000 clones in the sample; around 82% occur only once, and 20% to 25% lies in the top ten. Noted time point: cycle 4 day 1 (C4D1), after more than 5 weeks of nivolumab. Autologous stem cell transplantation was followed by relapse in every patient, and brentuximab vedotin exposure varied. The specimen was peripheral blood mononuclear cells (PBMCs), collected before the fourth cycle of nivolumab. These receptors all stem from a human donor with classical Hodgkin lymphoma.

V usage is TRBV5-4 and J usage is TRBJ1-1; D unclear. This CDR3 contains 11 residues. Per the germline V gene, CDR1 is SGHNT and CDR2 is YYREEE (reference sequence). V lost 4 bases and J 10 bases, leaving 11 bases between the germline ends. The CDR3 coding sequence is TGTGCCAGCAGCACGGACCGTGTAGCTTTCTTT. It is translated as CASSTDRVAFF.

The chain links TRBV29-1 to TRBJ1-5; D is ambiguous. Germline CDR1 reads SQVTM; CDR2 reads ANQGSEA. The CDR3 runs to 13 residues. Trimming removed 3 bases at V and 3 bases at J, with 9 bases between. CDR3 sequence reads: CSVEPGYNQPQHF. CDR3 coding DNA: TGCAGCGTTGAGCCAGGTTACAATCAGCCCCAGCATTTT.

The V and J genes are TRBV5-4 and TRBJ2-3; weak D call: TRBD2 (5 bases). The CDR3 sequence is 15 residues long. Germline V gives CDR1 SGHNT, CDR2 YYREEE (reference sequence). Trimming took off 0 bases at V and 7 bases at J, with 15 bases between the two ends. The CDR3 nucleotides are TGTGCCAGCAGCTTGGCCAAGGGTCGGAGGAATACGCAGTATTTT. As protein: CASSLAKGRRNTQYF.

The chain has TRBV4-2 and TRBJ2-1; D gene unclear. Germline V gene sequence: CDR1 LGHNA, CDR2 YNFKEQ. V was trimmed by 2 bases and J by 0 bases, leaving 11 bases between them. This CDR3 spans 16 amino acids. The CDR3 region has the DNA TGTGCCAGCAGCCAACGTCACGGTTCCTCCTACAATGAGCAGTTCTTC. This translates into CASSQRHGSSYNEQFF.

The chain carries TRBV29-1 and TRBJ2-7, with 8 bases identical to TRBD2. The germline CDR1 and CDR2 sequences are SQVTM and ANQGSEA. The V segment lost 6 bases and the J segment 3 bases; nucleotides outside the gene matches: 13. The CDR3 runs 15 residues. The CDR3 DNA sequence: TGCAGCGTAAACTCCCCGGGGGGGGGATTCTACGAGCAGTACTTC. Translation: CSVNSPGGGFYEQYF.

The chain uses TRBV7-8 and TRBJ2-5; TRBD2 matches at 10 bases. The CDR3 covers 14 residues. The germline V gene has CDR1 SGHVS and CDR2 FQNEAQ. V dropped 8 bases and J dropped 5; count of bases not matched to a gene: 8. The CDR3 sequence is CASVGAGGIETQYF. The CDR3 region has the DNA TGTGCCAGCGTCGGAGCGGGGGGGATTGAGACCCAGTACTTC.

A few counts support this clone. The chain joins TRBV19 to TRBJ1-4, with a possible D match to TRBD1 (5 bases). The ends were cut back, 8 bases at V and 5 bases at J, with 15 bases in the middle. The CDR3 has 14 residues. In germline, CDR1 is LNHDA, CDR2 SQIVND (reference sequence). In DNA, the CDR3 is TGTGCCAGTGCGGGGGGAGCAATCAATGAAAAACTGTTTTTT. Protein sequence: CASAGGAINEKLFF.

The chain links TRBV19 to TRBJ1-3, with D uncertain. This CDR3 has 15 amino acids. The germline gives CDR1 LNHDA, CDR2 SQIVND (reference sequence). Trimming stripped 3 bases from V and 0 bases from J, with 9 bases between. The CDR3 spells CASSIIPGSGNTIYF. DNA of the CDR3: TGTGCCAGTAGTATCATCCCGGGCTCTGGAAACACCATATATTTT.

The CDR3 region is CSARAQSKAFF. Here the CDR3 DNA reads TGCAGTGCTAGAGCCCAAAGCAAAGCTTTCTTT. This chain uses TRBV20-1 with TRBJ1-1, with no clear D. Trimming removed 1 base at V and 9 bases at J, with 9 bases between. Germline CDR1 DFQATT, CDR2 SNEGSKA (reference sequence). The CDR3 contains 11 residues.

The chain links TRBV5-5 to TRBJ1-6; 7 positions agree with TRBD1. The J segment lost 6 bases and the V segment lost 0 bases, leaving 6 bases of the junction unmatched. CDR3 length equals 16 residues. CDR1 is SGHKS, CDR2 YYEKEE, per germline (reference sequence). Here the CDR3 reads CASSLDPGQPNSPLHF. In nucleotides, the CDR3 is TGTGCCAGCAGCTTGGACCCGGGACAGCCTAATTCACCCCTCCACTTT.

This clone has only a few counts. The gene calls are TRBV10-1 and TRBJ2-1, with a possible D match to TRBD2 (5 bases). The CDR3 consists of 13 residues. V was cut by 8 bases and J by 1 base, with 9 bases left in between. The germline V gene has CDR1 WNHNN and CDR2 SYGVQD (reference sequence). The chain's CDR3 is CASAPGSYNEQFF. The CDR3, as DNA: TGCGCCAGCGCCCCGGGATCCTACAATGAGCAGTTCTTC.

The J gene is TRBJ1-4, the V gene TRBV18; maybe TRBD1 (5 bases). V shed 3 bases and J shed 5 bases, with 16 bases lying between them. CDR3 size: 16 residues. Germline loops: CDR1 KGHSH, CDR2 LQKENI. The CDR3 nucleotides read TGTGCCAGCTCACCCCGGTTTGGGGCCAAAAATGAAAAACTGTTTTTT. Translated: CASSPRFGAKNEKLFF.

This clone was counted only a few times. The chain uses TRBV19 and TRBJ1-2; TRBD1 is a possible D gene (6 bases). Between the trimmed V and J ends, which lost 5 bases and 5 bases, there was a span of 15 bases. The length of the CDR3 is 14 residues. Germline CDR1 and CDR2: LNHDA and SQIVND (reference sequence). The CDR3 DNA follows: TGTGCCAGTAGTGTACCCGGGACACCGTATGGCTACACCTTC. As protein: CASSVPGTPYGYTF.

The chain uses TRBV28 and TRBJ1-5; 8 bases line up with TRBD1. Trimming removed 6 bases from V and 5 bases from J; junction bases left unmatched: 6. The germline gives CDR1 MDHEN, CDR2 SYDVKM. The CDR3 has 14 amino acids. CDR3 sequence: CASRVTGGYQPQHF. CDR3 nucleotides: TGTGCCAGCAGGGTTACAGGGGGTTATCAGCCCCAGCATTTT.

The J gene is TRBJ2-7, the V gene TRBV7-8; 7 bases map to TRBD1. This CDR3 is built from 14 residues. Trimming removed 9 bases from V and 0 bases from J; junction bases left unmatched: 8. CDR1 is SGHVS, CDR2 FQNEAQ, per germline. CDR3 region: CASGETGSSYEQYV. CDR3 coding DNA: TGTGCCAGTGGTGAGACAGGGAGCTCCTACGAGCAGTACGTC.

The V gene is TRBV28, the J gene TRBJ2-5, with D perhaps TRBD1 (5 bases). V was clipped by 5 bases and J by 2 bases, with 12 bases between them. The germline gives CDR1 MDHEN, CDR2 SYDVKM. This CDR3 is built from 14 residues. DNA for the CDR3: TGTGCCAGCAGTCTCCCCAGGGTGCAAGAGACCCAGTACTTC. Translated, it gives CASSLPRVQETQYF.

The V gene is TRBV7-2, the J gene TRBJ2-7, with D hard to call. The V gene's germline CDR1 is SGHTA and CDR2 FQGNSA. The CDR3 is made up of 15 amino acids. The V and J ends lost 1 base and 6 bases respectively, with 16 bases between them. CDR3 amino acids: CASSLDPATVREQYF. The CDR3 bases are TGTGCCAGCAGCTTAGACCCGGCCACCGTCCGCGAGCAGTACTTC.

The CDR3 loop is CASSITGVGTDTQYF. CDR3 nucleotide sequence: TGTGCCAGTAGTATAACAGGAGTGGGCACAGATACGCAGTATTTT. J is TRBJ2-3 and V is TRBV19; a weak D match, TRBD1 (5 bases). V was clipped by 2 bases and J by 1 base, with 10 bases between them. Germline lookup yields CDR1 LNHDA and CDR2 SQIVND (reference sequence). This CDR3 contains 15 residues.

The chain employs TRBV5-5 and TRBJ1-1, with 9 bases identical to TRBD1. The germline V gene has CDR1 SGHKS and CDR2 YYEKEE (reference sequence). J gave up 4 bases and V 0 bases, and 4 bases lay outside the gene matches. This CDR3 has 15 residues. The DNA of the CDR3 is TGTGCCAGCAGCTTGGGGGTGACAGGGGGCACTGAAGCTTTCTTT. Its protein is CASSLGVTGGTEAFF.

The rearrangement joins TRBV2 to TRBJ2-1; 13 positions agree with TRBD2. The germline V gene has CDR1 SNHLY and CDR2 FYNNEI. The CDR3 is 16 residues long. V trimming: 2 bases; J trimming: 7 bases; junction bases outside the gene matches: 5. CDR3 sequence (DNA): TGTGCCAGCAGTGAAAAACTAGCGGGAGGGATAAATGAGCAGTTCTTC. Translated, it gives CASSEKLAGGINEQFF.

The rearrangement joins TRBV7-9 to TRBJ2-4; TRBD1 is a possible D gene (7 bases). The CDR3 runs 16 residues. Trimming removed 4 bases from V and 0 bases from J, with 13 bases in between. Germline CDR1 and CDR2: SEHNR and FQNEAQ (reference sequence). The CDR3 DNA is TGTGCCAGCAGCTCCCCAGGGGGGAGAGCCAAAAACATTCAGTACTTC. Residues: CASSSPGGRAKNIQYF.

This chain links TRBV7-9 with TRBJ1-1, with D perhaps matching TRBD1 (5 bases). CDR3 length equals 15 residues. Looked up from germline, CDR1 is SEHNR and CDR2 is FQNEAQ (reference sequence). The V and J ends lost 7 bases and 1 base respectively, with 16 bases between them. The CDR3 spells CASTGISIANTEAFF. CDR3 DNA: TGTGCCAGCACAGGGATATCTATAGCGAACACTGAAGCTTTCTTT.

This clone was counted between two and nine times. The V gene is TRBV19, the J gene TRBJ1-2; no clear D gene. Germline values: CDR1 LNHDA, CDR2 SQIVND (reference sequence). V dropped 5 bases and J dropped 8 bases, with 15 bases sitting between them. This CDR3 has 13 amino acids. This CDR3 reads CASSPLITTGYTF. The CDR3 DNA sequence: TGTGCCAGTAGTCCCTTAATAACCACGGGCTACACCTTC. The full variable domain, its missing parts supplied by reference TRBV19 and TRBJ1-2, is DGGITQSPKYLFRKEGQNVTLSCEQNLNHDAMYWYRQDPGQGLRLIYYSQIVNDFQKGDIAEGYSVSREKKESFPLTVTSAQKNPTAFYLCASSPLITTGYTFGSGTRLTVV.

This rearrangement joins TRBV10-3 to TRBJ2-3; TRBD2 matches at 7 bases. The CDR3 loop spans 15 amino acids. Trimming took 5 bases from V and 2 from J; bases not matched to a gene: 7. Germline CDR1 ENHRY, CDR2 SYGVKD. CDR3 nucleotides: TGTGCCATCAGTAAAAGCGGGGCCCCCACAGATACGCAGTATTTT. It codes for CAISKSGAPTDTQYF.

The V call is TRBV5-4, the J call TRBJ2-1; D is unresolved. Germline lookup yields CDR1 SGHNT and CDR2 YYREEE (reference sequence). This CDR3 has 14 residues. Trimming left V 6 bases short and J 0 bases short, with 10 bases between. The CDR3 is CASTGRSSYNEQFF. The CDR3 nucleotides are TGTGCCAGCACCGGCAGGAGCTCCTACAATGAGCAGTTCTTC.

This clone was detected only a few times. This sequence joins TRBV7-2 and TRBJ2-2; 8 bases map to TRBD1. The CDR3 runs to 15 residues. J was trimmed by 3 bases and V by 4 bases; bases with no gene match: 4. The germline gives CDR1 SGHTA, CDR2 FQGNSA. Here the CDR3 DNA reads TGTGCCAGCAGCTCGGGACAGGACTACACCGGGGAGCTGTTTTTT. It is translated as CASSSGQDYTGELFF.

V is TRBV19 and J is TRBJ2-5; D possibly corresponds to TRBD2 (5 bases). Germline assignment: CDR1 LNHDA and CDR2 SQIVND (reference sequence). The CDR3 has 17 amino acids. The ends were cut back, 3 bases at V and 1 base at J, with 18 bases in the middle. In DNA form, the CDR3 reads TGTGCCAGTAGTATCGCCGGGATCGGGCCTGCCCAAGAGACCCAGTACTTC. Amino acid sequence: CASSIAGIGPAQETQYF.

This chain uses TRBV19 with TRBJ1-5, with D hard to call. The CDR3 totals 14 residues. The V gene's germline CDR1 is LNHDA and CDR2 SQIVND (reference sequence). Trimming took off 5 bases at V and 3 bases at J, with 11 bases between the two ends. DNA of the CDR3: TGTGCCAGTAGTTATTTATTGATCAATCAGCCCCAGCATTTT. Translating it yields CASSYLLINQPQHF.

The chain couples TRBV7-6 to TRBJ1-1; D call uncertain. Trimming took off 1 base at V and 0 bases at J, with 6 bases between the two ends. Germline CDR1 reads SGHVS; CDR2 reads FNYEAQ. The CDR3 extends over 14 amino acids. The CDR3 here is CASSLGVLNTEAFF. For the CDR3, the DNA is TGTGCCAGCAGCTTAGGGGTATTGAACACTGAAGCTTTCTTT.

The V and J genes are TRBV18 and TRBJ1-3; D is undetermined. Germline values: CDR1 KGHSH, CDR2 LQKENI. The V gene lost 2 bases and the J gene lost 0 bases, with 11 bases spanning the gap. The CDR3 sequence is 16 residues long. CDR3 in amino acids: CASSPKAGFSGNTIYF. The CDR3 DNA is TGTGCCAGCTCACCAAAGGCAGGATTCTCTGGAAACACCATATATTTT.

The V gene is TRBV6-1, the J gene TRBJ1-5; perhaps TRBD1 as D (6 bases). The CDR3 is made up of 14 amino acids. The ends were cut back, 6 bases at V and 4 bases at J, with 13 bases in the middle. The germline V gene has CDR1 MNHNS and CDR2 SASEGT. In DNA, the CDR3 is TGTGCCAGCAGGGGGCAGGGGCCTAATCAGCCCCAGCATTTT. It translates to CASRGQGPNQPQHF.

The chain uses TRBV5-1 and TRBJ1-1; no definite D call. This CDR3 is built from 14 residues. Trimming took off 0 bases at V and 4 bases at J, with 10 bases between the two ends. The V gene's germline CDR1 is SGHRS and CDR2 YFSETQ. CDR3 loop: CASSLEWAITEAFF. CDR3 in DNA: TGCGCCAGCAGCTTGGAATGGGCCATCACTGAAGCTTTCTTT.